These T cell receptor beta chains were read from a single sample in a study of blood T cell repertoires in COVID-19. TCRdb's table, derived via immunoSEQ multiplex PCR, lists solely in-frame clones and lacks some. The sample has a few hundred thousand clones, approximately 80% seen once; the top ten hold 10% to 15%. Sequences were obtained from peripheral blood. The receptors originated from a human donor in a cohort sampled during active COVID-19. Both conserved end residues are part of each CDR3. Fields, in order: clone size, J gene, V gene, D gene, CDR3 protein, CDR3 DNA. The D gene is left open where the match is weak. Clone size, where shown, is once, few, many, or a class for clones that have expanded.

clone_size: once; j_call: TRBJ2-1; v_call: TRBV9; d_call: TRBD2; cdr3_aa: CASSRAGSSYNEQFF; cdr3_nt: TGTGCCAGCAGCAGAGCGGGGTCTTCCTACAATGAGCAGTTCTTC
clone_size: once; j_call: TRBJ1-5; v_call: TRBV6-5; d_call: TRBD1; cdr3_aa: CASMDRGLNQPQHF; cdr3_nt: TGTGCCAGCATGGACAGGGGTCTTAATCAGCCCCAGCATTTT
clone_size: .; j_call: TRBJ1-5; v_call: TRBV11-2; d_call: TRBD1; cdr3_aa: CASSSSGGSQPQHF; cdr3_nt: TGTGCCAGCAGCTCCTCAGGGGGTAGCCAGCCCCAGCATTTT
clone_size: .; j_call: TRBJ2-3; v_call: TRBV12-3/TRBV12-4; d_call: .; cdr3_aa: CASRGDTQYF; cdr3_nt: TGTGCCAGCCGGGGAGATACGCAGTATTTT
clone_size: once; j_call: TRBJ2-5; v_call: TRBV5-4; d_call: .; cdr3_aa: CASFIQAEGGETQYF; cdr3_nt: TGTGCCAGCTTCATCCAGGCAGAGGGCGGGGAGACCCAGTACTTC
clone_size: .; j_call: TRBJ2-7; v_call: TRBV27; d_call: .; cdr3_aa: CAQTRASMSYEQYF; cdr3_nt: TGTGCCCAGACTAGGGCTAGCATGTCCTACGAGCAGTACTTC
clone_size: once; j_call: TRBJ2-7; v_call: TRBV28; d_call: TRBD1; cdr3_aa: CASSTGGSEQYF; cdr3_nt: TGTGCCAGCAGCACAGGGGGTAGCGAGCAGTACTTC
clone_size: .; j_call: TRBJ1-5; v_call: TRBV28; d_call: .; cdr3_aa: CASSLPGDGQPQHF; cdr3_nt: TGTGCCAGCAGTTTACCGGGGGATGGTCAGCCCCAGCATTTT
clone_size: .; j_call: TRBJ1-4; v_call: TRBV9; d_call: TRBD1; cdr3_aa: CASSVAGGGHEKLFF; cdr3_nt: TGTGCCAGCAGCGTAGCAGGGGGCGGACACGAAAAACTGTTTTTT
clone_size: .; j_call: TRBJ1-5; v_call: TRBV29-1; d_call: .; cdr3_aa: CSVRYRGRVGQPQHF; cdr3_nt: TGCAGCGTTCGGTATAGGGGCAGGGTGGGTCAGCCCCAGCATTTT
clone_size: once; j_call: TRBJ2-7; v_call: TRBV19; d_call: .; cdr3_aa: CASSINSGNNPGQYF; cdr3_nt: TGTGCCAGTAGTATCAATTCAGGGAACAATCCGGGGCAGTACTTC
clone_size: .; j_call: TRBJ1-2; v_call: TRBV7-2; d_call: TRBD1; cdr3_aa: CASSLPGGTGDIRADYTF; cdr3_nt: TGTGCCAGCAGCTTACCGGGGGGGACAGGGGACATTCGGGCGGACTACACCTTC
clone_size: .; j_call: TRBJ2-5; v_call: TRBV3-1/TRBV3-2; d_call: .; cdr3_aa: CASSQGKGAYQETQYF; cdr3_nt: TGTGCCAGCAGCCAAGGTAAAGGGGCGTACCAAGAGACCCAGTACTTC
clone_size: .; j_call: TRBJ1-2; v_call: TRBV27; d_call: TRBD1; cdr3_aa: CASSPQRDRTLYTF; cdr3_nt: TGTGCCAGCAGCCCGCAACGGGACAGGACACTCTACACCTTC
clone_size: few; j_call: TRBJ1-1; v_call: TRBV12-3/TRBV12-4; d_call: .; cdr3_aa: CASSFGQNTEAFF; cdr3_nt: TGTGCCAGCAGCTTTGGACAGAACACTGAAGCTTTCTTT
clone_size: .; j_call: TRBJ2-2; v_call: TRBV5-5; d_call: TRBD2; cdr3_aa: CASTLRGVGTNTGELFF; cdr3_nt: TGTGCCAGCACCTTGCGGGGGGTAGGAACGAACACCGGGGAGCTGTTTTTT
clone_size: .; j_call: TRBJ2-1; v_call: TRBV30; d_call: TRBD1; cdr3_aa: CAWSRGQAYNEQFF; cdr3_nt: TGTGCCTGGAGCCGGGGACAGGCTTACAATGAGCAGTTCTTC
clone_size: .; j_call: TRBJ1-2; v_call: TRBV5-1; d_call: .; cdr3_aa: CASSLGEGFDGYTF; cdr3_nt: TGCGCCAGCAGCTTGGGAGAGGGCTTCGATGGCTACACCTTC
clone_size: .; j_call: TRBJ2-5; v_call: TRBV19; d_call: .; cdr3_aa: CASRPSGYQETQYF; cdr3_nt: TGTGCCAGTCGACCCAGCGGATATCAAGAGACCCAGTACTTC
clone_size: .; j_call: TRBJ2-1; v_call: TRBV4-3; d_call: .; cdr3_aa: CASSQDLGGGSYNEQFF; cdr3_nt: TGCGCCAGCAGCCAAGACTTGGGGGGTGGCTCCTACAATGAGCAGTTCTTC
clone_size: .; j_call: TRBJ1-5; v_call: TRBV28; d_call: .; cdr3_aa: CASSLLQYNQPQHF; cdr3_nt: TGTGCCAGCAGTTTACTACAGTACAATCAGCCCCAGCATTTT
clone_size: .; j_call: TRBJ2-7; v_call: TRBV5-1; d_call: .; cdr3_aa: CASSLEGTPPIYEQYF; cdr3_nt: TGCGCCAGCAGCTTGGAGGGGACACCGCCGATTTACGAGCAGTACTTC
clone_size: .; j_call: TRBJ1-5; v_call: TRBV28; d_call: .; cdr3_aa: CASTKEAGSNQPQHF; cdr3_nt: TGTGCCAGCACCAAGGAGGCGGGGAGCAATCAGCCCCAGCATTTT
clone_size: .; j_call: TRBJ2-5; v_call: TRBV29-1; d_call: .; cdr3_aa: CSVVKGTDRGETQYF; cdr3_nt: TGCAGCGTTGTGAAGGGGACTGACCGGGGTGAGACCCAGTACTTC
clone_size: .; j_call: TRBJ2-1; v_call: TRBV14; d_call: TRBD1; cdr3_aa: CASSPDRVYGYNEQFF; cdr3_nt: TGTGCCAGCAGCCCTGACAGGGTGTATGGCTACAATGAGCAGTTCTTC
clone_size: once; j_call: TRBJ1-3; v_call: TRBV30; d_call: .; cdr3_aa: CAVAQGRGNTIYF; cdr3_nt: TGTGCCGTGGCCCAGGGGAGAGGAAACACCATATATTTT
clone_size: .; j_call: TRBJ2-7; v_call: TRBV7-9; d_call: TRBD2; cdr3_aa: CASSFRTSGYEQYF; cdr3_nt: TGTGCCAGCAGCTTTAGGACTAGCGGCTACGAGCAGTACTTC
clone_size: .; j_call: TRBJ1-1; v_call: TRBV11-2; d_call: TRBD1; cdr3_aa: CASSLGQTLMNTEAFF; cdr3_nt: TGTGCCAGCAGCTTGGGACAGACTCTCATGAACACTGAAGCTTTCTTT
clone_size: .; j_call: TRBJ2-2; v_call: TRBV7-2; d_call: .; cdr3_aa: CASSRDFNTGELFF; cdr3_nt: TGTGCCAGCAGCCGGGACTTCAACACCGGGGAGCTGTTTTTT
clone_size: .; j_call: TRBJ2-3; v_call: TRBV2; d_call: TRBD1; cdr3_aa: CASCWTGGTDTQYF; cdr3_nt: TGTGCCAGCTGCTGGACAGGCGGCACAGATACGCAGTATTTT
clone_size: .; j_call: TRBJ2-1; v_call: TRBV25-1; d_call: TRBD1; cdr3_aa: CASTAGTGVYNEQFF; cdr3_nt: TGTGCCAGCACTGCCGGGACAGGGGTTTACAATGAGCAGTTCTTC
clone_size: .; j_call: TRBJ2-5; v_call: TRBV18; d_call: .; cdr3_aa: CASSPPALAWEETQYF; cdr3_nt: TGTGCCAGCTCACCACCTGCCCTAGCCTGGGAAGAGACCCAGTACTTC
clone_size: .; j_call: TRBJ1-5; v_call: TRBV18; d_call: .; cdr3_aa: CASSPSQVGSQPQHF; cdr3_nt: TGTGCCAGCTCACCAAGCCAGGTCGGAAGCCAGCCCCAGCATTTT
clone_size: once; j_call: TRBJ2-3; v_call: TRBV5-4; d_call: TRBD2; cdr3_aa: CASSYASGSTDTQYF; cdr3_nt: TGTGCCAGCAGCTACGCTAGCGGGAGTACAGATACGCAGTATTTT
clone_size: .; j_call: TRBJ1-3; v_call: TRBV13; d_call: .; cdr3_aa: CASSLGFGGSGNTIYF; cdr3_nt: TGTGCCAGCAGCTTAGGATTCGGGGGGTCTGGAAACACCATATATTTT
clone_size: .; j_call: TRBJ2-2; v_call: TRBV10-1; d_call: TRBD1; cdr3_aa: CASSPDRATALEELFF; cdr3_nt: TGCGCCAGCAGCCCCGACAGGGCCACGGCTCTTGAGGAGCTGTTTTTT
clone_size: .; j_call: TRBJ1-6; v_call: TRBV10-3; d_call: .; cdr3_aa: CAISESYRDGSPLHF; cdr3_nt: TGTGCCATCAGTGAGTCGTACAGGGACGGTTCACCCCTCCACTTT
clone_size: .; j_call: TRBJ1-6; v_call: TRBV4-2; d_call: .; cdr3_aa: CASSQDLRPGRASSYNSPLHF; cdr3_nt: TGTGCCAGCAGCCAAGATCTCAGGCCGGGAAGAGCCAGCTCCTATAATTCACCCCTCCACTTT
clone_size: .; j_call: TRBJ1-4; v_call: TRBV9; d_call: .; cdr3_aa: CASSVGGIGKLFF; cdr3_nt: TGTGCCAGCAGCGTAGGGGGCATTGGGAAACTGTTTTTT
clone_size: .; j_call: TRBJ1-1; v_call: TRBV13; d_call: .; cdr3_aa: CASSLVSTGRVGDTEAFF; cdr3_nt: TGTGCCAGCAGCTTAGTTTCTACTGGGAGGGTTGGGGACACTGAAGCTTTCTTT
clone_size: .; j_call: TRBJ2-7; v_call: TRBV5-1; d_call: .; cdr3_aa: CASSSTIYEQYF; cdr3_nt: TGCGCCAGCAGTTCCACAATTTACGAGCAGTACTTC
clone_size: .; j_call: TRBJ2-1; v_call: TRBV9; d_call: .; cdr3_aa: CASSVGASSYNEQFF; cdr3_nt: TGTGCCAGCAGCGTAGGGGCGAGCTCCTACAATGAGCAGTTCTTC
clone_size: .; j_call: TRBJ1-2; v_call: TRBV5-1; d_call: TRBD1; cdr3_aa: CASSPSYRDRGWFYGYTF; cdr3_nt: TGCGCCAGCAGCCCTTCCTACCGGGACAGGGGCTGGTTCTATGGCTACACCTTC
clone_size: .; j_call: TRBJ1-6; v_call: TRBV6-5; d_call: .; cdr3_aa: CATKRALLSPLHF; cdr3_nt: TGTGCCACCAAGAGGGCTTTACTTTCACCCCTCCACTTT
clone_size: .; j_call: TRBJ2-1; v_call: TRBV9; d_call: TRBD2; cdr3_aa: CASSVGGGASYNEQFF; cdr3_nt: TGTGCCAGCAGCGTAGGCGGGGGGGCCTCCTACAATGAGCAGTTCTTC
clone_size: .; j_call: TRBJ2-3; v_call: TRBV3-1/TRBV3-2; d_call: TRBD2; cdr3_aa: CASSQGVTSGSGDTQYF; cdr3_nt: TGTGCCAGCAGCCAAGGGGTGACTAGCGGGAGTGGAGATACGCAGTATTTT
clone_size: .; j_call: TRBJ2-2; v_call: TRBV21-1; d_call: .; cdr3_aa: CASSKKFSGSIVLNTGELFF; cdr3_nt: TGTGCCAGCAGCAAAAAATTTTCCGGGAGCATAGTGCTGAACACCGGGGAGCTGTTTTTT
clone_size: once; j_call: TRBJ1-2; v_call: TRBV7-8; d_call: .; cdr3_aa: CASSLATGVYGYTF; cdr3_nt: TGTGCCAGCAGCTTAGCCACAGGAGTCTATGGCTACACCTTC
clone_size: once; j_call: TRBJ2-5; v_call: TRBV28; d_call: TRBD2; cdr3_aa: CASSPPLAGGETQYF; cdr3_nt: TGTGCCAGCAGCCCGCCCCTAGCGGGTGGGGAGACCCAGTACTTC
clone_size: few; j_call: TRBJ1-2; v_call: TRBV24-1; d_call: TRBD1; cdr3_aa: CATSDFAPGQGSYGYTF; cdr3_nt: TGTGCCACCAGTGATTTCGCCCCGGGACAGGGAAGCTATGGCTACACCTTC
clone_size: few; j_call: TRBJ2-7; v_call: TRBV12-3/TRBV12-4; d_call: TRBD2; cdr3_aa: CASGLAEYEQYF; cdr3_nt: TGTGCCAGCGGACTAGCGGAGTACGAGCAGTACTTC
clone_size: .; j_call: TRBJ2-1; v_call: TRBV7-2; d_call: TRBD2; cdr3_aa: CASSARLAVQFF; cdr3_nt: TGTGCCAGCAGCGCACGACTAGCGGTGCAGTTCTTC
clone_size: .; j_call: TRBJ1-2; v_call: TRBV6-6; d_call: TRBD1; cdr3_aa: CASSRGQVPSFRPRLRVGYTF; cdr3_nt: TGTGCCAGCAGCCGCGGACAGGTCCCTAGTTTTCGGCCGAGGTTGCGGGTCGGCTACACCTTC
clone_size: .; j_call: TRBJ2-3; v_call: TRBV7-9; d_call: .; cdr3_aa: CASSRIAEGTWYF; cdr3_nt: TGTGCCAGCAGCCGGATAGCGGAGGGGACGTGGTATTTT
clone_size: .; j_call: TRBJ2-3; v_call: TRBV7-8; d_call: .; cdr3_aa: CASSLLTSTDTQYF; cdr3_nt: TGTGCCAGCAGCCTCCTGACAAGCACAGATACGCAGTATTTT
clone_size: .; j_call: TRBJ2-1; v_call: TRBV27; d_call: TRBD2; cdr3_aa: CASSLRASGGRYNEQFF; cdr3_nt: TGTGCCAGCAGTCTACGGGCTAGCGGGGGCCGATACAATGAGCAGTTCTTC
clone_size: .; j_call: TRBJ2-2; v_call: TRBV6-5; d_call: TRBD1; cdr3_aa: CASRPGTGNTGELFF; cdr3_nt: TGTGCCAGCAGACCCGGGACAGGGAACACCGGGGAGCTGTTTTTT
clone_size: .; j_call: TRBJ1-1; v_call: TRBV5-1; d_call: TRBD1; cdr3_aa: CASSPEGAGSTEAFF; cdr3_nt: TGCGCCAGCAGCCCGGAGGGGGCTGGGAGCACTGAAGCTTTCTTT